This TCR beta chain derives from a study of blood T cell repertoires in COVID-19. Study-wide context: Sites in the United States, Italy and Spain provided acute and convalescent COVID-19 samples. T cells, B-cell-depleted T cells, or PBMCs provided the cDNA or gDNA that served as material.

Original analysis: Scientists estimated how many nucleated cells there were by amplifying reference gene primers. Data came from immunoSEQ multiplex PCR; TCRdb stores just in-frame clones and leaves some out. The DNA was the basis for D and trimming; V, J and clone size are from that table. The sample lists fewer than 600,000 clones, more than 75% occurring once. This CDR3 is built from 13 residues. Germline V gene lookup returns CDR1 PRHDT and CDR2 FYEKMQ (reference sequence). Trimming stripped 6 bases from V and 2 bases from J, with 11 bases between. The receptor was isolated from a woman between 40 and 55 years old who had recovered from COVID-19. The specimen sequenced was PBMCs or T cells enriched from blood (not recorded which). V and J are TRBV13 and TRBJ2-7; D is possibly TRBD2 (5 bases). CDR3 nucleotide sequence: TGTGCCAGCAGTCAAACTAGGGCCTACGAGCAGTACTTC. This codes for CASSQTRAYEQYF.